These 27 T cell receptor beta chains were sequenced from one sample in a study of blood T cell repertoires in COVID-19. TCRdb's copy holds only in-frame clones and misses some; the assay was immunoSEQ multiplex PCR. This table holds about 15,000 clones, around 75% found once. Sequencing was done on a sample of peripheral blood. The receptors here all came from a man aged 60 to 69 with acute or convalescent COVID-19.

This clone has only a few counts. This chain uses TRBV18 with TRBJ1-3, with D possibly matching TRBD1 (6 bases). The germline V gene has CDR1 KGHSH and CDR2 LQKENI. V was cut by 3 bases and J by 7 bases, with 10 bases left in between. CDR3 length: 13 amino acids. DNA for the CDR3: TGTGCCAGCTCACCCTCAGGGGAGAACACCATATATTTT. This translates into CASSPSGENTIYF.

CDR3 nucleotide sequence: TGTGCCAGCAGCCAATGGGGAGAAAATTCACCCCTCCACTTT. Protein sequence: CASSQWGENSPLHF. The chain links TRBV3-1 (or the pseudogene TRBV3-2) to TRBJ1-6; D not resolved. This CDR3 is built from 14 residues. Per the germline V gene, CDR1 is LGHDT and CDR2 is YNNKEL (reference sequence). Trimming stripped 2 bases from V and 7 bases from J, with 9 bases between.

V usage is TRBV14 and J usage is TRBJ1-2, with D possibly matching TRBD1 (5 bases). There are 16 residues in the CDR3. V was trimmed by 1 base and J by 6 bases, leaving 18 bases between them. Per germline, CDR1 SGHDN and CDR2 FVKESK. The CDR3 spells CASSQGPGDRGDGYTF. As DNA, the CDR3 is TGTGCCAGCAGCCAAGGCCCGGGGGACCGGGGGGATGGCTACACCTTC.

The rearrangement joins TRBV5-4 to TRBJ1-2; D is unresolved. The CDR3 is 17 amino acids. Germline V CDR1 and CDR2: SGHNT, YYREEE (reference sequence). Trimming pared 1 base from V and 1 base from J, leaving 17 bases between. CDR3 DNA: TGTGCCAGCAGCTTGCCCGGCGCCCTGAGGCTTAACTATGGCTACACCTTC. This translates into CASSLPGALRLNYGYTF.

The gene calls are TRBV7-3 and TRBJ2-1; the match to TRBD2 covers 11 bases. Trimming removed 1 base from V and 5 bases from J; junction bases left unmatched: 1. Germline CDR1 is SGHTA and CDR2 is FQGTGA. The CDR3 spans 15 residues. This CDR3 is CASSLRLAGHNEQFF. For the CDR3, the DNA is TGTGCCAGCAGCTTAAGACTAGCGGGGCACAATGAGCAGTTCTTC.

The chain is built from TRBV21-1 and TRBJ2-1; TRBD2 was called by the table and not checked on the DNA. TRBV21-1 is flagged as a pseudogene. The CDR3 totals 16 residues. The CDR3 coding sequence is TGTGCCAGCACCTCGGCTTGCGAGACTAGCAACAATGAGCAGTTCTTC. Its translation is CASTSACETSNNEQFF.

V usage is TRBV2 and J usage is TRBJ2-2, with TRBD1 identical over 8 bases. The CDR3 has 16 amino acids. J was trimmed by 4 bases and V by 6 bases; bases with no gene match: 10. Germline V CDR1 and CDR2: SNHLY, FYNNEI. The chain's CDR3 is CASRYPRTGITGELFF. In DNA, the CDR3 is TGTGCCAGCAGATATCCGAGGACAGGGATCACCGGGGAGCTGTTTTTT.

The genes are TRBV6-5 and TRBJ1-1, with 7 bases fitting TRBD1. The length of the CDR3 is 15 residues. In germline, CDR1 is MNHEY, CDR2 SVGAGI. J gave up 1 base and V 7 bases, and 9 bases lay outside the gene matches. For the CDR3, the DNA is TGTGCCAGCACCAAGACGGGACAGCCGAACACTGAAGCTTTCTTT. This sequence encodes CASTKTGQPNTEAFF.

The rearrangement joins TRBV7-2 to TRBJ2-3, with TRBD2 identical over 8 bases. Germline V gives CDR1 SGHTA, CDR2 FQGNSA. Trimming at V came to 1 base and at J to 4 bases, leaving 1 base not matched to a gene. The CDR3 contains 14 residues. The CDR3 bases are TGTGCCAGCAGCTTAGTACTAGCGGCAGATACGCAGTATTTT. As protein: CASSLVLAADTQYF.

The table lists this clone with a count of one. The rearrangement uses TRBV5-1 and TRBJ2-2; D may be TRBD1 (5 bases). CDR3 length equals 16 residues. With 4 bases removed from V and 4 bases from J, the gap between germline ends came to 17 bases. CDR1 is SGHRS and CDR2 is YFSETQ in the germline V gene. This CDR3 reads CASSARAQGATGELFF. The CDR3 DNA reads as TGCGCCAGCAGCGCCCGGGCCCAAGGGGCCACCGGGGAGCTGTTTTTT.

This sequence joins TRBV7-9 and TRBJ1-5; D remains ambiguous. Trimming removed 0 bases from V and 7 bases from J, with 7 bases in between. The CDR3 spans 13 residues. CDR1 SEHNR and CDR2 FQNEAQ come from the germline V gene (reference sequence). The CDR3 DNA sequence: TGTGCCAGCAGCTTAGCCGGGGAACAGCCCCAGCATTTT. The encoded protein is CASSLAGEQPQHF.

This clone ranks as medium-sized. The J gene is TRBJ2-3, the V gene TRBV3-1 (or the pseudogene TRBV3-2), with 13 bases aligning to TRBD2. The junction had 1 base not matched to a gene; V was cut back by 3 bases and J by 1 base. In germline, CDR1 is LGHDT, CDR2 YNNKEL (reference sequence). This CDR3 has 16 amino acids. As DNA, the CDR3 is TGTGCCAGCAGCCATGGACTAGCGGGGGGCACAGATACGCAGTATTTT. Its translation: CASSHGLAGGTDTQYF.

By sample share, this clone is large (0.1 to 1%). The V gene is TRBV29-1, the J gene TRBJ1-4, with 8 bases fitting TRBD1. Germline lookup yields CDR1 SQVTM and CDR2 ANQGSEA. The CDR3 sequence is 14 residues long. J was trimmed by 7 bases and V by 7 bases; bases with no gene match: 11. CDR3 region: CSANLGTGSEKLFF. The CDR3 coding sequence is TGCAGCGCTAACCTCGGGACAGGTAGTGAAAAACTGTTTTTT.

V usage is TRBV5-4 and J usage is TRBJ1-2; TRBD1 agrees at 9 bases. The CDR3 totals 15 residues. Germline V gene data show CDR1 as SGHNT and CDR2 as YYREEE (reference sequence). With 1 base clipped from V and 0 bases from J, the junction kept 1 base outside the gene matches. Here the CDR3 reads CASSLRDRANYGYTF. CDR3 sequence (DNA): TGTGCCAGCAGCTTGAGGGACAGGGCTAACTATGGCTACACCTTC.

This clone appeared once. V and J are TRBV7-2 and TRBJ2-3; D unresolved. Germline loops: CDR1 SGHTA, CDR2 FQGNSA. The CDR3 extends over 15 amino acids. Trimming took off 5 bases at V and 4 bases at J, with 16 bases between the two ends. In nucleotides, the CDR3 is TGTGCCAGCAGCCACCGACTCGCAGTGGCAGATACGCAGTATTTT. Its translation is CASSHRLAVADTQYF.

The chain recombines TRBV7-9 with TRBJ1-2; D possibly corresponds to TRBD1 (5 bases). The germline V and J ends were trimmed by 6 bases and 5 bases, with 13 bases remaining between them. The V gene's germline CDR1 is SEHNR and CDR2 FQNEAQ (reference sequence). CDR3 length equals 13 residues. CDR3 DNA: TGTGCCAGCAGTCCCGACAGCAGATATGGCTACACCTTC. It codes for CASSPDSRYGYTF. The full variable domain, rest sourced from reference TRBV7-9 and TRBJ1-2, is DTGVSQNPRHKITKRGQNVTFRCDPISEHNRLYWYRQTLGQGPEFLTYFQNEAQLEKSRLLSDRFSAERPKGSFSTLEIQRTEQGDSAMYLCASSPDSRYGYTFGSGTRLTVV.

This clone is categorized as medium-sized. This chain connects TRBV28 to TRBJ1-4; 9 bases map to TRBD1. V shed 3 bases and J 3 bases; nucleotides not matched to a gene: 5. CDR1 and CDR2 (germline): MDHEN, SYDVKM. The CDR3 consists of 16 residues. DNA for the CDR3: TGTGCCAGCAGTTTTTTACAGGGGGCGGCTAATGAAAAACTGTTTTTT. Residues: CASSFLQGAANEKLFF.

V is TRBV19 and J is TRBJ2-2; D is perhaps TRBD1 (6 bases). The CDR3 runs to 13 residues. V was clipped by 6 bases and J by 7 bases, with 12 bases between them. Germline V gives CDR1 LNHDA, CDR2 SQIVND (reference sequence). The CDR3 sequence: CASSDWGLGELFF. CDR3 nucleotide sequence: TGTGCCAGTAGCGATTGGGGGCTCGGGGAGCTGTTTTTT.

This rearrangement joins TRBV7-8 to TRBJ2-5, with 12 nucleotides matching TRBD2. The CDR3 length is 14 residues. With V trimmed by 4 bases and J by 4 bases, 1 base remained unmatched. Germline V gives CDR1 SGHVS, CDR2 FQNEAQ. The CDR3 spells CASSSSGRAETQYF. CDR3 DNA sequence: TGTGCCAGCAGCTCTAGCGGGAGGGCAGAGACCCAGTACTTC.

V and J are TRBV7-2 and TRBJ1-2, with 7 bases matching TRBD1. J gave up 0 bases and V 3 bases, and 1 base lay outside the gene matches. Germline V lookup: CDR1 SGHTA, CDR2 FQGNSA. The CDR3 consists of 14 residues. For the CDR3, the DNA is TGTGCCAGCAGCTTCAGGGGGGCTAACTATGGCTACACCTTC. It is translated as CASSFRGANYGYTF.

This clone was counted only a few times. J is TRBJ2-7 and V is TRBV5-4; 10 bases align to TRBD2. Germline loops: CDR1 SGHNT, CDR2 YYREEE (reference sequence). J gave up 4 bases and V 3 bases, and 4 bases lay outside the gene matches. This CDR3 comprises 14 residues. CDR3 nucleotide sequence: TGTGCCAGCAGCTCGAGGACTAGCGGTTACGAGCAGTACTTC. Protein sequence: CASSSRTSGYEQYF.

This clone was found once. This chain connects TRBV18 to TRBJ2-1, with D perhaps TRBD2 (6 bases). V was cut by 0 bases and J by 4 bases, with 10 bases left in between. Germline CDR1 KGHSH, CDR2 LQKENI. This CDR3 region has 15 residues. The CDR3 bases are TGTGCCAGCTCACCACCTAGCGGAACGTACAATGAGCAGTTCTTC. It translates to CASSPPSGTYNEQFF.

The V and J genes are TRBV7-2 and TRBJ1-5; TRBD1 aligns across 7 bases. CDR3 length: 15 residues. V lost 0 bases and J lost 7; bases outside the gene matches: 6. CDR1 and CDR2 (germline): SGHTA, FQGNSA. CDR3 nucleotide sequence: TGTGCCAGCAGCTTAGCGCCGACAGGGCTGCAGCCCCAGCATTTT. Its translation is CASSLAPTGLQPQHF.

V and J are TRBV9 and TRBJ1-1, with D hard to call. This CDR3 is built from 14 residues. The V end lost 0 bases, the J end lost 1 base, and 7 bases lay between the germline ends. Germline-derived CDR1 and CDR2 are SGDLS and YYNGEE. The CDR3 is CASSVGWQNTEAFF. CDR3 sequence (DNA): TGTGCCAGCAGCGTAGGATGGCAGAACACTGAAGCTTTCTTT. Full variable domain (remainder filled in from reference TRBV9 and TRBJ1-1): DSGVTQTPKHLITATGQRVTLRCSPRSGDLSVYWYQQSLDQGLQFLIQYYNGEERAKGNILERFSAQQFPDLHSELNLSSLELGDSALYFCASSVGWQNTEAFFGQGTRLTVV.

The J gene is TRBJ2-2, the V gene TRBV5-4; TRBD2 matches at 10 bases. The CDR3 is 16 amino acids. The ends lost 3 bases at V and 3 bases at J; junction bases unmatched: 5. Germline V gene sequence: CDR1 SGHNT, CDR2 YYREEE (reference sequence). This CDR3 reads CASSSQTSGHTGELFF. In DNA, the CDR3 is TGTGCCAGCAGCTCACAGACTAGCGGGCACACCGGGGAGCTGTTTTTT.

Here the CDR3 DNA reads TGTGCCAGCACCGACAGGGGCACTGAAGCTTTCTTT. Protein sequence: CASTDRGTEAFF. V gene TRBV6-6 combines with J gene TRBJ1-1; 8 nucleotides line up with TRBD1. V lost 7 bases to trimming and J lost 4 bases; unmatched junction nucleotides: 2. Per germline, CDR1 MNHNY and CDR2 SVGAGI (reference sequence). The CDR3 covers 12 residues.

The chain carries TRBV12-5 and TRBJ2-3; D unclear. V was cut by 2 bases and J by 3 bases, with 9 bases left in between. CDR3 length: 14 residues. Germline CDR1 reads LGHNT; CDR2 reads FRNRAP. CDR3 nucleotides: TGTGCTAGTGGTTTGCCCACCTATACAGATACGCAGTATTTT. Its protein product is CASGLPTYTDTQYF. Complete variable domain (other parts from reference TRBV12-5 and TRBJ2-3): DARVTQTPRHKVTEMGQEVTMRCQPILGHNTVFWYRQTMMQGLELLAYFRNRAPLDDSGMPKDRFSAEMPDATLATLKIQPSEPRDSAVYFCASGLPTYTDTQYFGPGTRLTVL.